Following are 23 T cell receptor beta chains from one sample sequenced in a study of graft-versus-host responses after intestinal transplantation. No antigen is known for these receptors. The data were produced by immunoSEQ multiplex PCR, yet TCRdb's version contains in-frame clones alone and is incomplete. Here the sample spans over 120,000 clones, approximately 91% being singletons. Sequenced here: unstimulated CD4+ T cells sorted from spleen or lymph node cells, sampled before intestinal transplant. These receptor sequences come from a human donor who received an intestinal transplant.

Notes on this clone: Mismatch with germline at one junction end may stem from a read error. The chain links TRBV6-8 to TRBJ1-2, with 9 positions matching TRBD1. Germline V lookup: CDR1 MNHGY, CDR2 SAAAGT. The CDR3 loop spans 14 amino acids. CDR3 loop: CASTYGTGTYGYTF. As DNA, the CDR3 is TGTGCCAGCACTTACGGGACAGGGACCTATGGCTACACCTTC.

The CDR3 DNA sequence: TGTGCCAGCAGCTTTTCAGGGAGGAACTATGGCTACACCTTC. Protein sequence: CASSFSGRNYGYTF. The chain carries TRBV5-4 and TRBJ1-2; D is possibly TRBD1 (5 bases). There are 14 residues in the CDR3. Germline loops: CDR1 SGHNT, CDR2 YYREEE (reference sequence). The V gene lost 2 bases and the J gene lost 2 bases, with 10 bases spanning the gap. Full variable domain (missing parts from reference TRBV5-4 and TRBJ1-2): ETGVTQSPTHLIKTRGQQVTLRCSSQSGHNTVSWYQQALGQGPQFIFQYYREEENGRGNFPPRFSGLQFPNYSSELNVNALELDDSALYLCASSFSGRNYGYTFGSGTRLTVV.

This clone was recorded only once. The rearrangement uses TRBV30 and TRBJ1-4; TRBD1 matches at 8 bases. After removal of 4 bases from V and 2 bases from J, the junction contained 3 bases not matched to a gene. The CDR3 is 14 residues long. CDR1 is GTSNPN, CDR2 SVGIG, per germline (reference sequence). CDR3 protein: CAWTQGATNEKLFF. CDR3 nucleotides: TGTGCCTGGACTCAGGGGGCGACTAATGAAAAACTGTTTTTT.

V is TRBV7-6 and J is TRBJ2-1; D possibly uses TRBD1 or TRBD2 (5 bases each). V lost 3 bases to trimming and J lost 8 bases, with 23 bases between them. CDR1 is SGHVS and CDR2 is FNYEAQ in the germline V gene. The CDR3 sequence is 17 residues long. The CDR3 nucleotides read TGTGCCAGCAGCTTTTTATCCGGGACCCCGATGATCGATGAGCAGTTCTTC. This sequence encodes CASSFLSGTPMIDEQFF.

This sequence joins TRBV6-1 and TRBJ1-2; D is unresolved. Germline V CDR1 and CDR2: MNHNS, SASEGT. The V gene lost 1 base and the J gene lost 5 bases, with 8 bases spanning the gap. This CDR3 has 13 residues. CDR3 nucleotides: TGTGCCAGCAGTGAAGAAGGCTTGTATGGCTACACCTTC. Protein product: CASSEEGLYGYTF.

The chain links TRBV6-6 to TRBJ2-5; 7 bases are a match to TRBD1. Trimming cost V 5 bases and J 1 base; bases outside gene matches: 4. Germline CDR1 is MNHNY and CDR2 is SVGAGI (reference sequence). The CDR3 is 14 amino acids. The CDR3 here is CASSKGQLQETQYF. The CDR3, as DNA: TGTGCCAGCAGTAAGGGACAGCTCCAAGAGACCCAGTACTTC.

The CDR3 here is CASSFSGAEGIEKLFF. For the CDR3, the DNA is TGTGCCAGCAGTTTCTCGGGGGCAGAGGGAATTGAAAAACTGTTTTTT. The chain has TRBV28 and TRBJ1-4, with D possibly TRBD1 on 6 matching bases. This CDR3 is 16 amino acids long. Germline values: CDR1 MDHEN, CDR2 SYDVKM. V lost 3 bases and J lost 7, with 18 bases in between.

V and J are TRBV4-1 and TRBJ2-5; D assignment may be TRBD1 or TRBD2 (6 bases each). The J call is doubtful: the DNA matches TRBJ2-7 better. Germline CDR1 reads MGHRA; CDR2 reads YSYEKL. This CDR3 comprises 17 residues. CDR3 sequence: CASSQGGRTVPAYEQYF. The DNA for the CDR3 is TGCGCCAGCAGCCAAGGTGGGAGGACAGTCCCCGCCTACGAGCAGTACTTC.

The rearrangement links TRBV19 to TRBJ2-7; D unclear. Germline V lookup: CDR1 LNHDA, CDR2 SQIVND (reference sequence). Trimming took 5 bases from V and 1 from J, leaving 6 bases between them. This CDR3 comprises 12 residues. CDR3 protein: CASSSASYEQYF. The DNA for the CDR3 is TGTGCCAGTAGTTCAGCGTCCTACGAGCAGTACTTC. Variable domain in full (rest from reference TRBV19 and TRBJ2-7): DGGITQSPKYLFRKEGQNVTLSCEQNLNHDAMYWYRQDPGQGLRLIYYSQIVNDFQKGDIAEGYSVSREKKESFPLTVTSAQKNPTAFYLCASSSASYEQYFGPGTRLTVT.

The CDR3 region has the DNA TGTGCCAGCAGTTATAGGCAGAACCTCTACGAGCAGTACTTC. Translation: CASSYRQNLYEQYF. The V gene is TRBV6-1, the J gene TRBJ2-7, with D uncertain. Trimming left V 5 bases short and J 3 bases short, with 14 bases between. This CDR3 contains 14 residues. Germline values: CDR1 MNHNS, CDR2 SASEGT.

This clone was detected once. J is TRBJ2-3 and V is TRBV7-2; D gene ambiguous. The ends were cut back, 9 bases at V and 2 bases at J, with 21 bases in the middle. The CDR3 totals 16 residues. Germline values: CDR1 SGHTA, CDR2 FQGNSA. In DNA, the CDR3 is TGTGCCAGTACGTCTTCAGTCCCCCTTTACACAGATACGCAGTATTTT. It specifies CASTSSVPLYTDTQYF.

CDR3 DNA sequence: TGTGCCAGCAGCGTGGGACTAGCGGGAGCCATTCAGTACTTC. Translated, it gives CASSVGLAGAIQYF. V gene TRBV6-5 combines with J gene TRBJ2-4; TRBD2 agrees at 14 bases. J was trimmed by 9 bases and V by 6 bases; bases with no gene match: 4. Germline lookup yields CDR1 MNHEY and CDR2 SVGAGI. This CDR3 region has 14 residues.

CDR3 in DNA: TGCGCCAGCAGCCCATTTCAGGGGCAGCCCCAGCATTTT. Translating it yields CASSPFQGQPQHF. This rearrangement joins TRBV5-1 to TRBJ1-5; D is possibly TRBD1 (6 bases). The CDR3 sequence is 13 residues long. Between the trimmed V and J ends, which lost 4 bases and 7 bases, there was a span of 12 bases. CDR1 and CDR2 from the germline V gene are SGHRS and YFSETQ.

The chain carries TRBV5-1 and TRBJ2-3; TRBD1 agrees at 10 bases. Germline CDR1 is SGHRS and CDR2 is YFSETQ. CDR3 length equals 18 residues. Trimming took 5 bases from V and 3 from J; bases not matched to a gene: 15. CDR3 bases: TGCGCCAGCAGGGGGGGCCCCCGACAGGGGGCCGGTACAGATACGCAGTATTTT. Its translation: CASRGGPRQGAGTDTQYF.

Only a few counts were recorded for this clone. V usage is TRBV15 and J usage is TRBJ2-1, with D maybe TRBD2 (5 bases). Germline V gene lookup returns CDR1 LNHNV and CDR2 YYDKDF (reference sequence). CDR3 length equals 16 residues. Trimming removed 5 bases from V and 5 bases from J, with 19 bases in between. The CDR3 region has the DNA TGTGCCACCAGCTCCGGAAGCGGAGTAGGGCACAATGAGCAGTTCTTC. Translating gives CATSSGSGVGHNEQFF.

The rearrangement joins TRBV7-2 to TRBJ2-1, with 7 positions matching TRBD1. V lost 5 bases and J lost 0; bases outside the gene matches: 10. This CDR3 contains 17 residues. Germline-derived CDR1 and CDR2 are SGHTA and FQGNSA. This CDR3 is CASSVRQGAISYNEQFF. CDR3 bases: TGTGCCAGCAGCGTACGACAGGGAGCAATCTCCTACAATGAGCAGTTCTTC.

The chain carries TRBV11-2 and TRBJ1-2, with TRBD1 matching over 7 bases. The CDR3 runs 12 residues. The ends lost 4 bases at V and 7 bases at J; junction bases unmatched: 3. CDR1 and CDR2 (germline): SGHAT, FQNNGV. The CDR3 is CASSYGQVGYTF. The CDR3 DNA is TGTGCCAGCAGCTACGGACAGGTTGGCTACACCTTC.

The chain employs TRBV27 and TRBJ1-2; D possibly corresponds to TRBD1 (5 bases). Looked up from germline, CDR1 is MNHEY and CDR2 is SMNVEV (reference sequence). The CDR3 consists of 17 residues. V was shortened by 5 bases and J by 4 bases, with 23 bases between the two germline ends. CDR3 sequence (DNA): TGTGCCAGCAGTCCAAGAACCTGGGAGACAGAGAGCTATGGCTACACCTTC. This translates into CASSPRTWETESYGYTF.

V usage is TRBV11-2 and J usage is TRBJ2-1; 11 nucleotides align to TRBD2. The CDR3 has 15 amino acids. V was pared by 5 bases and J by 2 bases, with 2 bases of the junction left unmatched. Germline CDR1 reads SGHAT; CDR2 reads FQNNGV. The CDR3 spells CASSLLAGAYNEQFF. The CDR3 region has the DNA TGTGCCAGCAGCCTACTAGCGGGGGCCTACAATGAGCAGTTCTTC.

The V and J genes are TRBV11-2 and TRBJ2-7; D is unclear. CDR1 is SGHAT and CDR2 is FQNNGV in the germline V gene. This CDR3 comprises 12 residues. V gave up 4 bases and J gave up 6 bases, with 10 bases separating them. The CDR3 here is CASSSLWVEQYF. The DNA for the CDR3 is TGTGCCAGCAGCTCGCTATGGGTCGAGCAGTACTTC.

V usage is TRBV4-2 and J usage is TRBJ1-1, with 8 bases aligning to TRBD1. The CDR3 has 15 amino acids. After removal of 4 bases from V and 4 bases from J, the junction contained 8 bases not matched to a gene. In germline, CDR1 is LGHNA, CDR2 YNFKEQ. CDR3 bases: TGTGCCAGCAGCCCTTTGAAACAGGGGGGCACTGAAGCTTTCTTT. Amino acid sequence: CASSPLKQGGTEAFF.

The chain couples TRBV4-3 to TRBJ1-1; D is perhaps TRBD1 (5 bases). The ends were cut back, 0 bases at V and 0 bases at J, with 20 bases in the middle. The germline V gene has CDR1 LGHNA and CDR2 YSLEER. This CDR3 contains 19 residues. The CDR3 loop is CASSQDYRQGPMMNTEAFF. The CDR3 region has the DNA TGCGCCAGCAGCCAAGATTATAGGCAGGGTCCGATGATGAACACTGAAGCTTTCTTT.

The chain has TRBV6-5 and TRBJ2-7, with TRBD1 identical over 7 bases. The V gene's germline CDR1 is MNHEY and CDR2 SVGAGI. Unmatched junction bases numbered 3, after V lost 8 bases and J lost 5 bases. This CDR3 spans 11 amino acids. This CDR3 is CASQQGNEQYF. The CDR3 DNA follows: TGTGCCAGCCAACAGGGGAACGAGCAGTACTTC.